This T cell receptor beta chain was captured by sequencing in a study of read filtering for tumor transcriptome and immune sequencing. The library was built from about 400 ng RNA with molecular barcoded adaptors for alpha/delta and beta/gamma chains. Each CDR3 protein is one row after TCRdb ran MiXCR on the reads. Of about 48,000 distinct CDR3 sequences in the sample, roughly 19% are singletons; the top ten hold 15%. CDR3 size: 14 residues. V shed 3 bases and J shed 8 bases, with 14 bases lying between them. The germline CDR1 and CDR2 sequences are KGHSH and LQKENI. This clonotype was detected ten times or more.

V gene TRBV18 combines with J gene TRBJ2-1; perhaps TRBD1 as D (7 bases). This receptor was identified in a donor at least 40 years old with multiple myeloma. Source material: a population of CD138-negative cells sorted from bone marrow. CDR3 amino acids: CASSPPRGVDEQFF. The CDR3 nucleotides read TGTGCCAGCTCACCCCCCAGGGGGGTCGATGAGCAGTTCTTC.